The sequence of this TCR beta chain was determined in a study of T cell responses to AZD1222 COVID-19 vaccine. The V end lost 1 base, the J end lost 0 bases, and 16 bases lay between the germline ends. Germline lookup yields CDR1 SGHDT and CDR2 YYEEEE. The CDR3 length is 17 residues. Only in-frame clones appear in the TCRdb table, and some are missing; sequencing was by immunoSEQ multiplex PCR. The sample records roughly 91,000 clones, 87% being singletons. About this clone: Antigen unknown.

Overall study findings and caveats: Only after the peak T cell response were repertoires sampled.

The sample consisted of peripheral blood, taken on day 0 of AZD1222 vaccination. The chain joins TRBV5-6 to TRBJ1-1; a weak D match, TRBD1 (5 bases). The sequence was collected from an adult in good health. CDR3 DNA sequence: TGTGCCAGCAGCTTGACTGGGGCGTTATCCCTGAACACTGAAGCTTTCTTT. Translating gives CASSLTGALSLNTEAFF.